The clone carrying this T cell receptor (beta chain) has only a few counts. Its cognate antigen is unknown. Each donor was a healthy Caucasian individual from Russia, aged 6 to 90. Together with a sample-barcoded 5' primer, a J-beta primer mix was included in a second PCR lasting roughly 6 to 12 cycles. Each CDR3 protein is one row after TCRdb ran MiXCR on the 5' RACE reads. The sample yields around 1,100,000 distinct CDR3 sequences, roughly two fifths seen once. The data derive from a study of blood T cells in healthy people across ages. Study-wide points: While age rose, TCR beta diversity per million T cells dropped in a roughly linear way.

Germline loops: CDR1 DFQATT, CDR2 SNEGSKA (reference sequence). This CDR3 comprises 16 residues. V gave up 0 bases and J gave up 1 base, with 10 bases separating them. V gene TRBV20-1 combines with J gene TRBJ1-6, with a tentative D call TRBD1 (5 bases). Material: blood. The source of this sequence is a man younger than 35 in good health. For the CDR3, the DNA is TGCAGTGCTAGAGATCCGGGGGGATCCTATAATTCACCCCTCCACTTT. This translates into CSARDPGGSYNSPLHF.